This TCR beta chain is drawn from a study of blood T cell repertoires in COVID-19. For the study at large: Samples representing acute and convalescent COVID-19 were sourced from the United States, Italy and Spain. T cells, B-cell-depleted T cells, or PBMCs supplied cDNA or gDNA.

Original data processing: Quantification of nucleated cells was approximated via reference gene primer amplification. Using immunoSEQ multiplex PCR, the repertoire was profiled, and TCRdb retains in-frame clones only, with some absent. That table furnishes V, J and clone size, whereas the DNA furnished D and trimming. This table holds some 130,000 clones, roughly 90% found once. The sequenced sample consisted of peripheral blood. This sequence was found in a man aged 45-60 years with active COVID-19.

The DNA of the CDR3 is TGCAGCGTTGGGGGACAGAGCACAGATACGCAGTATTTT. Protein: CSVGGQSTDTQYF. The chain employs TRBV29-1 and TRBJ2-3; 7 bases are shared with TRBD1. The ends lost 4 bases at V and 0 bases at J; junction bases unmatched: 1. The CDR3 sequence is 13 residues long. Germline values: CDR1 SQVTM, CDR2 ANQGSEA.